One TCR beta chain is described in this entry. Germline loops: CDR1 SGHRS, CDR2 YFSETQ. Trimming at V came to 4 bases and at J to 0 bases, leaving 3 bases not matched to a gene. The CDR3 spans 14 residues. Authors' processing steps: From reference gene primer amplification, estimates of nucleated cell counts were derived. Clones were read by immunoSEQ multiplex PCR, and TCRdb kept only the in-frame ones, dropping some. V, J and clone size are those of that table, while D and trimming were read from the DNA. In the table there are tens of thousands of clones, roughly 93% of which are singletons. The record originates from a study of blood T cell repertoires in COVID-19. Study summary: Researchers got acute and convalescent COVID-19 samples from the United States, Italy and Spain. The analysed material was cDNA or gDNA that came from T cells, B-cell-depleted T cells, or PBMCs.

The sample comprised peripheral blood. The chain employs TRBV5-1 and TRBJ1-1, with 7 bases that match TRBD1. The clonotype comes from a human donor in a cohort sampled during active COVID-19. In DNA form, the CDR3 reads TGCGCCAGCAGCGGGGACAGCATGAACACTGAAGCTTTCTTT. This encodes CASSGDSMNTEAFF.